The 17 T cell receptor beta chains reported below all come from one sample, sequenced in a study of T cell responses to AZD1222 COVID-19 vaccine. The repertoire was sequenced with immunoSEQ multiplex PCR; TCRdb's copy has only in-frame clones and lacks some. The profile shows approximately 110,000 clones, about 85% of them singletons. The input for sequencing was peripheral blood, taken 28 days after the second AZD1222 dose. The receptors here all came from an adult who received the AZD1222 COVID-19 vaccine.

The chain links TRBV18 to TRBJ2-3, with 7 bases aligning to TRBD1. V dropped 0 bases and J dropped 0; count of bases not matched to a gene: 3. This CDR3 region has 16 residues. Germline-derived CDR1 and CDR2 are KGHSH and LQKENI. CDR3 loop: CASSPPKQGSTDTQYF. Here the CDR3 DNA reads TGTGCCAGCTCACCACCGAAACAGGGGAGCACAGATACGCAGTATTTT.

This clone occurred once. The V and J genes are TRBV28 and TRBJ2-1, with D possibly being TRBD2 (6 bases). Germline V lookup: CDR1 MDHEN, CDR2 SYDVKM. Trimming removed 3 bases from V and 9 bases from J, with 18 bases in between. The CDR3 is made up of 15 amino acids. CDR3 sequence: CASSFLLKHSGEQFF. The DNA of the CDR3 is TGTGCCAGCAGTTTCCTCCTAAAGCATAGCGGTGAGCAGTTCTTC.

J is TRBJ2-1 and V is TRBV3-1 (or the pseudogene TRBV3-2); 8 bases align to TRBD2. The trim removed 2 bases at V and 0 bases at J, leaving 0 bases unmatched. CDR1 is LGHDT and CDR2 is YNNKEL in the germline V gene (reference sequence). The CDR3 contains 15 residues. For the CDR3, the DNA is TGTGCCAGCAGCCAAACTAGCGGCTCCTACAATGAGCAGTTCTTC. This encodes CASSQTSGSYNEQFF.

DNA of the CDR3: TGTGCCAGCAGTGAATCCCCCGAGTACTATGGCTACACCTTC. As protein: CASSESPEYYGYTF. This sequence joins TRBV25-1 and TRBJ1-2, with D hard to call. CDR1 and CDR2 (germline): MGHDK, SYGVNS. Trimming took off 1 base at V and 3 bases at J, with 9 bases between the two ends. The CDR3 covers 14 residues.

V gene TRBV28 combines with J gene TRBJ1-2; D is undetermined. CDR1 and CDR2 (germline): MDHEN, SYDVKM. The CDR3 length is 13 residues. Trimming cost V 6 bases and J 8 bases, with 16 bases left between them. The CDR3 sequence is CASRGGGLGGYTF. For the CDR3, the DNA is TGTGCCAGCAGGGGCGGAGGCCTTGGGGGCTACACCTTC.

The gene calls are TRBV12-3 or TRBV12-4 and TRBJ1-2; D may be TRBD1 (5 bases). The CDR3 is 13 amino acids. The ends were cut back, 3 bases at V and 8 bases at J, with 13 bases in the middle. The CDR3 spells CASSLAGEQGYTF. The CDR3 coding sequence is TGTGCCAGCAGTTTGGCGGGGGAGCAAGGCTACACCTTC.

The chain combines TRBV6-1 with TRBJ2-2, with 9 bases that match TRBD1. Per the germline V gene, CDR1 is MNHNS and CDR2 is SASEGT. V shed 1 base, J shed 11 bases, and the junction held 8 bases outside the gene matches. The CDR3 contains 15 residues. In DNA form, the CDR3 reads TGTGCCAGCAGTGAAGGGACAGGGGCCGCGGCCGAGCTGTTTTTT. Its translation is CASSEGTGAAAELFF.

The chain uses TRBV7-9 and TRBJ1-1, with D tentatively TRBD1 (6 bases). This CDR3 has 12 amino acids. Trimming stripped 1 base from V and 9 bases from J, with 9 bases between. Germline V CDR1 and CDR2: SEHNR, FQNEAQ (reference sequence). The CDR3 bases are TGTGCCAGCAGCTTAGGTCAGGGGAAAGCTTTCTTT. It is translated as CASSLGQGKAFF. The whole variable domain, remainder taken from reference TRBV7-9 and TRBJ1-1, is DTGVSQNPRHKITKRGQNVTFRCDPISEHNRLYWYRQTLGQGPEFLTYFQNEAQLEKSRLLSDRFSAERPKGSFSTLEIQRTEQGDSAMYLCASSLGQGKAFFGQGTRLTVV.

The J gene is TRBJ2-1, the V gene TRBV5-1; perhaps D is TRBD1 or TRBD2 (5 bases each). This CDR3 region has 15 residues. V shed 3 bases and J shed 1 base, with 11 bases lying between them. Germline V gene data show CDR1 as SGHRS and CDR2 as YFSETQ. Written as DNA, the CDR3 is TGCGCCAGCAGCTCCGGGACCCAATCCTACAATGAGCAGTTCTTC. This translates into CASSSGTQSYNEQFF.

CDR3 protein: CASSLSDRISGNTIYF. CDR3 DNA sequence: TGTGCCAGCAGTTTATCCGACAGGATTTCCGGAAACACCATATATTTT. The chain joins TRBV27 to TRBJ1-3; the D gene is possibly TRBD1 (6 bases). V was clipped by 0 bases and J by 4 bases, with 13 bases between them. Germline V CDR1 and CDR2: MNHEY, SMNVEV (reference sequence). The CDR3 covers 16 residues.

A single count supports this clone. V gene TRBV28 combines with J gene TRBJ2-5; 7 nucleotides match TRBD2. The junction had 2 bases not matched to a gene; V was cut back by 3 bases and J by 1 base. From germline, CDR1 is MDHEN and CDR2 SYDVKM. This CDR3 region has 14 residues. In DNA form, the CDR3 reads TGTGCCAGCAGTTTCCAGCGGGGCCAAGAGACCCAGTACTTC. Its protein product is CASSFQRGQETQYF.

V usage is TRBV7-9 and J usage is TRBJ2-7; D not resolved. Germline V gene lookup returns CDR1 SEHNR and CDR2 FQNEAQ (reference sequence). V lost 5 bases and J 5 bases, leaving 19 bases between the germline ends. The CDR3 sequence is 15 residues long. CDR3 sequence (DNA): TGTGCCAGCAGCCCCCAAGTAGAGCGTTACGACGAGCAGTACTTC. Translation gives CASSPQVERYDEQYF. The entire variable domain, with the rest obtained from reference TRBV7-9 and TRBJ2-7, is as follows: DTGVSQNPRHKITKRGQNVTFRCDPISEHNRLYWYRQTLGQGPEFLTYFQNEAQLEKSRLLSDRFSAERPKGSFSTLEIQRTEQGDSAMYLCASSPQVERYDEQYFGPGTRLTVT.

The chain links TRBV9 to TRBJ2-7, with D maybe TRBD1 (5 bases). This CDR3 spans 14 amino acids. V shed 3 bases and J shed 1 base, with 11 bases lying between them. Germline V gene sequence: CDR1 SGDLS, CDR2 YYNGEE. The CDR3 sequence: CASSADSQSYEQYF. The DNA for the CDR3 is TGTGCCAGCAGCGCTGACAGTCAGTCCTACGAGCAGTACTTC. Drawing the rest from reference TRBV9 and TRBJ2-7, the complete variable domain is DSGVTQTPKHLITATGQRVTLRCSPRSGDLSVYWYQQSLDQGLQFLIQYYNGEERAKGNILERFSAQQFPDLHSELNLSSLELGDSALYFCASSADSQSYEQYFGPGTRLTVT.

The rearrangement uses TRBV30 and TRBJ1-6; 8 positions match TRBD1. V trimming: 7 bases; J trimming: 8 bases; junction bases outside the gene matches: 7. The CDR3 sequence is 13 residues long. Germline assignment: CDR1 GTSNPN and CDR2 SVGIG (reference sequence). CDR3: CALGQGGDSPLHF. The CDR3 coding sequence is TGTGCCTTAGGACAGGGAGGAGATTCACCCCTCCACTTT.

The count of this clone is one. The J gene is TRBJ2-1, the V gene TRBV6-6; 11 bases line up with TRBD2. CDR1 and CDR2 (germline): MNHNY, SVGAGI (reference sequence). V lost 6 bases to trimming and J lost 3 bases; unmatched junction nucleotides: 7. The CDR3 runs 16 residues. This chain's CDR3 is CASRTTSGGFYNEQFF. The CDR3 DNA sequence: TGTGCCAGCAGGACTACTAGCGGGGGTTTCTACAATGAGCAGTTCTTC.

The genes are TRBV5-8 and TRBJ2-7; no reliable D call. The ends were cut back, 0 bases at V and 3 bases at J, with 13 bases in the middle. Germline CDR1 reads SGHTS; CDR2 reads YDEGEE. The length of the CDR3 is 15 residues. The CDR3 sequence is CASSLALVLNYEQYF. Here the CDR3 DNA reads TGTGCCAGCAGCTTGGCGTTAGTCTTAAACTACGAGCAGTACTTC.

CDR3 nucleotide sequence: TGTGCCAGCAGCCCTCGATCGGACAGGGAAAAAGATACTAACTATGGCTACACCTTC. Translation: CASSPRSDREKDTNYGYTF. The chain recombines TRBV7-9 with TRBJ1-2; 8 bases agree with TRBD1. Looked up from germline, CDR1 is SEHNR and CDR2 is FQNEAQ (reference sequence). The CDR3 covers 19 residues. Trimming took 5 bases from V and 0 from J; bases not matched to a gene: 17. Full variable domain (outside the CDR3, taken from reference TRBV7-9 and TRBJ1-2): DTGVSQNPRHKITKRGQNVTFRCDPISEHNRLYWYRQTLGQGPEFLTYFQNEAQLEKSRLLSDRFSAERPKGSFSTLEIQRTEQGDSAMYLCASSPRSDREKDTNYGYTFGSGTRLTVV.